What follows describes a single T cell receptor beta chain. Antigen unknown. Distinct nucleotide sequences in the sample also encode this CDR3. The entry originates in a study of graft-versus-host responses after intestinal transplantation. Study details: Isolated intestinal, liver-intestinal, or multivisceral transplants were what recipients had. Study findings and constraints: Marrow from the recipient contained GvH clones, some of which had appeared first in ileum or blood. Patients with graft-donor T cell macrochimerism had high graft-versus-host to host-versus-graft clonal ratios in allografts.

Some clones are missing from TCRdb's copy, which holds only in-frame ones; the method was immunoSEQ multiplex PCR. The table has tens of thousands of clones, 90% to 95% seen once; the top ten hold 0.1%. Sequenced material: unstimulated CD4+ T cells sorted from spleen or lymph node cells, taken before intestinal transplant. This sequence was found in a human donor who received an intestinal transplant.

The CDR3 nucleotides read TGTGCCAGCAGTTACTCACAGGGGAACTATGGCTACACCTTC. Translated, it gives CASSYSQGNYGYTF. This chain connects TRBV6-5 to TRBJ1-2, with 7 nucleotides matching TRBD1. V lost 0 bases, J lost 2 bases, and 0 bases stayed unmatched. The CDR3 has 14 residues. Per the germline V gene, CDR1 is MNHEY and CDR2 is SVGAGI.